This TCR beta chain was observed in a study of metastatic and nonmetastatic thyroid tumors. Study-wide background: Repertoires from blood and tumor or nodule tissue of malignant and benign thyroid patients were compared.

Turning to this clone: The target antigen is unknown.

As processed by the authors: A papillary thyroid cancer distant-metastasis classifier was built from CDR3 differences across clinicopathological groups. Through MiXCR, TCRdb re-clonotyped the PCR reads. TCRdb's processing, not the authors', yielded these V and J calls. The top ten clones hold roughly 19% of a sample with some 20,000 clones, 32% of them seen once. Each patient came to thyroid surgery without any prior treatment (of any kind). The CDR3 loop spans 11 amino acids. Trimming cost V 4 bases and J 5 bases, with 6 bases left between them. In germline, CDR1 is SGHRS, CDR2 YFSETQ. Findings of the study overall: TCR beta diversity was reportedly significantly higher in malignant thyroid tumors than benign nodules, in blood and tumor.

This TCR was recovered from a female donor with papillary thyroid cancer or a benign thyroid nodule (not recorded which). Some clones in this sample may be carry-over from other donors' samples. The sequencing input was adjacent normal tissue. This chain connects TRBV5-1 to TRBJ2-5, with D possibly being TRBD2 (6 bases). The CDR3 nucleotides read TGCGCCAGCAGCGGGGGGGAGACCCAGTACTTC. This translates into CASSGGETQYF.